This T cell receptor beta chain was recovered during a study of CD8 T cells in Susac syndrome (dated by TCRdb to the late 2010s). For the study in its entirety: Whether CD8+ T cell activation and differentiation in Susac syndrome was antigen driven was tested using repertoire sequencing.

From the cysteine through the phenylalanine, the CDR3 covers 12 amino acids. Only the CDR3 part of the read is kept: 36 bases, read in frame from the first base. The germline V gene gives CDR1 as SQVTM and CDR2 as ANQGSEA. V and J are truncated by 3 bases and 3 bases respectively, leaving an intervening sequence of 8 bases. Details on this clonotype: Its antigen specificity is not known. Within one base of it there is no much larger clone, and no base qualities were kept.

Peripheral blood CD8+ and CD4+ T cells from healthy donors, Susac syndrome patients and multiple sclerosis patients were profiled by high-throughput TCR beta sequencing. Healthy donors were age- and sex-matched controls. Bulk CD8+ and CD4+ T cells were purified by magnetic negative isolation, while CD8+ TEMRA cells were enriched using FACS. Blood was drawn into EDTA tubes, processed within 24 hours, and PBMCs were isolated by density gradient centrifugation. PBMCs intended for TCR sequencing were cryopreserved in liquid nitrogen and were subsequently thawed in a 37 degrees C water bath. The sorted or isolated CD4+, CD8+ and CD8+ TEMRA cells reached a purity of at least 90%. RNA was extracted using the RNeasy kit, and about 0.5 to 1 ug of the RNA was reverse transcribed with random hexamers. The immunoSEQ multiplex PCR assay, covering 54 Vbeta and 13 Jbeta segments, was used to amplify TCR beta CDR3 regions. To correct PCR amplification bias, a synthetic template baseline was used for both primer optimization and computational correction. As for the authors' bioinformatics: Only productive sequences were kept, with reads annotated to V, D and J genes according to IMGT and analyzed in immunoSEQ Analyzer. Clonality was calculated as one minus the Shannon entropy normalized by log2 of the number of productive unique sequences. For each patient and control, public and private clones were evaluated among the 100 most prevalent clones. Susac-specific clones were defined as absent from healthy and MS cohorts, around 970 published viral clones and other ImmuneACCESS disease sequences. TCRdb passed the public sequencing reads through fastp at Q25 and MiXCR, retaining productive beta sequences. Entries are consolidated by CDR3 protein sequence, retaining the most common genes and DNA. The V and J calls come from TCRdb's annotation, not from the publication. In this sample the table shows roughly 200,000 distinct CDR3 sequences, 85% to 95% of which occur a single time. The top ten clones comprise about 0.095% of the sample.

Study-wide findings and limitations: The number of individuals in the TCR sequencing and HLA analysis was recognized as being relatively small.

The sequence was obtained from a human donor in good health. The sample taken for sequencing was CD4+ T cells from PBMCs. The sequence links TRBV29-1 to TRBJ2-5, with the identity of the D gene unclear. The CDR3 is CSVEELEETQYF. The DNA is TGCAGCGTTGAGGAACTGGAAGAGACCCAGTACTTC.